Reported below is one T cell receptor beta chain. Its recognized antigen is unknown. No much larger clone exists at a distance of one base, and base qualities are not known. This entry is derived from a study of OX40 agonist ivuxolimab in advanced cancers. Background on the whole study: Ivuxolimab was a fully human IgG2 agonistic monoclonal antibody targeting the costimulatory receptor OX40 (CD134). Among the approximately 54 dose-escalation patients, approximately 20 had hepatocellular carcinoma, 15 or so melanoma, 9 renal cell carcinoma and 9 head and neck cancer. Prior anti-PD-1, anti-PD-L1 or anti-CTLA-4 therapy was permitted, and 40% of dose-escalation patients had received checkpoint inhibitors. Three dose-escalation patients achieved partial responses, one with hepatocellular carcinoma and two with cutaneous melanoma. Intravenous ivuxolimab was administered to patients every 2 weeks at six dose levels: 0.01, 0.1, 0.3, 1.5, 3 and 10 mg/kg. Peripheral TCRbeta sequencing was intended to test whether TCR sequence diversity was altered and clonal T-cell expansion was caused by ivuxolimab. A male proportion of nearly 85% and a mean age of approximately 61 years, ranging from about 20 to 85, were recorded for the dose-escalation cohort. The paper describes the monotherapy dose-escalation part (N ≈ 52 patients) of the phase I trial of ivuxolimab.

General findings and caveats noted by the study authors: Low levels of normalized T-cell clonal expansion were also seen in some patients who did not respond. On average, CD8+ T cells showed more expanded clones than CD4+ T cells after ivuxolimab. The antigen specificity of the peripheral T cells that underwent clonal expansion was not determined. At doses from 0.1 to 3.0 mg/kg, clonal expansion was seen in both CD4+ and CD8+ blood T cells between baseline and week 6. In the 0.1-3.0 mg/kg groups, partial responders had among the lowest normalized peripheral clonal expansion, particularly in CD8+ T cells.

The CDR3 numbers 14 residues from cysteine through phenylalanine. Only the CDR3 DNA is retained, 42 bases long and in frame from the first base. Trimming at the junction amounts to 2 bases on V and 7 bases on J, and the germline ends lie 12 bases apart. According to the germline V gene, CDR1 reads MDHEN and CDR2 reads SYDVKM. Patients with autoimmune disease history or receiving systemic immunosuppression were excluded from the trial. Peripheral blood for TCR sequencing was collected from all dose cohorts at baseline, on cycle 4 day 1, and on cycle 7 day 1. Samples were obtained from an open-label, multicenter, first-in-human phase I dose-escalation trial of ivuxolimab. The trial enrolled adults with locally advanced or metastatic head and neck squamous cell, hepatocellular, melanoma or renal cell carcinoma. CD4+ and CD8+ T cells were sorted separately from peripheral blood before TCR sequencing.

To sequence the TCRbeta CDR3 region, genomic DNA was isolated from the sorted cells. The immunoSEQ Assay was used to sequence the TCRbeta CDR3 regions. TCRdb stores this immuneACCESS table with in-frame sequences only. Part of the clones is absent; in the studies checked, under half of the shortfall reflects unresolved V genes, and no reason is known for the rest. The sample data list roughly 70,000 clones, and roughly 80% of these were observed just once. The ten biggest clones cover roughly 6.2% of the sample. This receptor was identified in an adult with an advanced solid tumor such as melanoma, head and neck, liver or kidney cancer. Source: CD4+ or CD8+ T cells sorted from blood, taken in a trial of the OX40 agonist ivuxolimab. The chain is encoded by TRBV28 joined to TRBJ1-5; the D gene lacks a confident call. The CDR3 amino acid sequence is: CASSLQASEQPQHF. In nucleotide form, the sequence is TGTGCCAGCAGTTTACAGGCCTCGGAGCAGCCCCAGCATTTT.